The 25 T cell receptor beta chains reported below all come from one sample, sequenced in a study of beta chain features in type 1 diabetes. Sequenced material consisted of expressed TCRB transcripts (all of the isolated RNA was reverse transcribed). Profiled with immunoSEQ multiplex PCR; TCRdb holds only in-frame clones, not every one. The profile shows more than 350,000 clones, around 10% of them singletons. Sequenced sample: naive CD4+ T cells from blood. These receptors originate from a woman younger than 35 in good health.

This clone turned up a few times. The rearrangement links TRBV7-7 to TRBJ2-3; weak D call: TRBD1 (6 bases). In germline, CDR1 is SSHAT, CDR2 FNYEAQ (reference sequence). The CDR3 sequence is 14 residues long. CDR3 bases: TGTGCTAGCGCCACAGGGCTATCGGGAGATACGCAGTATTTT. Amino acids: CASATGLSGDTQYF. The variable domain in full, completed from reference TRBV7-7 and TRBJ2-3, reads GAGVSQSPRYKVTKRGQDVTLRCDPISSHATLYWYQQALGQGPEFLTYFNYEAQPDKSGLPSDRFSAERPEGSISTLTIQRTEQRDSAMYRCASATGLSGDTQYFGPGTRLTVL.

In this sample, this clone turned up a few times. The chain recombines TRBV10-3 with TRBJ1-1; the D is unclear. Germline V gene sequence: CDR1 ENHRY, CDR2 SYGVKD. This CDR3 has 15 residues. V was trimmed by 0 bases and J by 5 bases, leaving 13 bases between them. Written as DNA, the CDR3 is TGTGCCATCAGTGAGTCAAGGGTGGGAAAAACTGAAGCTTTCTTT. Amino acid sequence: CAISESRVGKTEAFF.

V is TRBV30 and J is TRBJ2-1; 11 bases map to TRBD2. This CDR3 spans 16 amino acids. Germline values: CDR1 GTSNPN, CDR2 SVGIG (reference sequence). Trimming at V came to 2 bases and at J to 5 bases, leaving 8 bases not matched to a gene. The CDR3, as DNA: TGTGCCTGGAGTAGATTGAGGACTAGCGGGCACAATGAGCAGTTCTTC. Translated, it gives CAWSRLRTSGHNEQFF.

The chain employs TRBV4-2 and TRBJ1-1, with 7 bases aligning to TRBD1. CDR3 size: 15 residues. CDR1 and CDR2 (germline): LGHNA, YNFKEQ. Trimming removed 2 bases from V and 0 bases from J; junction bases left unmatched: 3. CDR3 region: CASSQRQGMNTEAFF. The CDR3 nucleotides are TGTGCCAGCAGCCAACGACAGGGTATGAACACTGAAGCTTTCTTT.

This clone has more than one count but fewer than ten. J is TRBJ2-7 and V is TRBV7-9, with D possibly being TRBD1 or TRBD2 (5 bases each). The CDR3 loop spans 12 amino acids. Germline CDR1 reads SEHNR; CDR2 reads FQNEAQ (reference sequence). The V end lost 5 bases, the J end lost 3 bases, and 8 bases lay between the germline ends. CDR3 coding DNA: TGTGCCAGCAGCCGGGGCCTCTACGAGCAGTACTTC. This gives the protein CASSRGLYEQYF.

This clone was seen a handful of times. This chain uses TRBV27 with TRBJ1-2; possible D gene TRBD1, 6 bases. The germline V and J ends were trimmed by 4 bases and 8 bases, with 20 bases remaining between them. Per the germline V gene, CDR1 is MNHEY and CDR2 is SMNVEV (reference sequence). The CDR3 contains 15 residues. The CDR3: CASSSTERGKVGYTF. In DNA, the CDR3 is TGTGCCAGCAGTTCGACCGAAAGGGGGAAGGTGGGCTACACCTTC.

V gene TRBV4-1 combines with J gene TRBJ2-3, with D uncertain. In germline, CDR1 is MGHRA, CDR2 YSYEKL. This CDR3 region has 13 residues. Trimming removed 0 bases from V and 5 bases from J, with 6 bases in between. The CDR3 DNA follows: TGCGCCAGCAGCCAAGATTCAAGAGATACGCAGTATTTT. Its protein product is CASSQDSRDTQYF.

This chain joins TRBV7-9 and TRBJ2-3, with 7 bases that match TRBD2. Unmatched junction bases numbered 1, after V lost 0 bases and J lost 7 bases. Germline V gene data show CDR1 as SEHNR and CDR2 as FQNEAQ (reference sequence). This CDR3 spans 13 amino acids. The CDR3 protein is CASSLAGTNTQYF. The CDR3, as DNA: TGTGCCAGCAGCTTAGCTGGGACTAATACGCAGTATTTT.

The rearrangement links TRBV2 to TRBJ2-3, with TRBD2 matching over 7 bases. Looked up from germline, CDR1 is SNHLY and CDR2 is FYNNEI. With 3 bases clipped from V and 0 bases from J, the junction kept 6 bases outside the gene matches. The CDR3 sequence is 16 residues long. The CDR3 sequence: CASSESLLASTDTQYF. In DNA form, the CDR3 reads TGTGCCAGCAGTGAGTCGTTACTAGCGAGCACAGATACGCAGTATTTT.

The rearrangement uses TRBV6-1 and TRBJ2-2; tentative D call: TRBD1 (6 bases). CDR1 and CDR2 from the germline V gene are MNHNS and SASEGT. This CDR3 spans 13 amino acids. V lost 11 bases and J lost 0, with 10 bases in between. The CDR3 region has the DNA TGTGCCGCGTGGACAGCGAACACCGGGGAGCTGTTTTTT. Protein product: CAAWTANTGELFF.

The chain combines TRBV2 with TRBJ2-5; TRBD2 aligns across 8 bases. Germline V lookup: CDR1 SNHLY, CDR2 FYNNEI. With V trimmed by 3 bases and J by 2 bases, 11 bases remained unmatched. This CDR3 is built from 17 residues. CDR3: CASSESRQLAAQETQYF. The CDR3 DNA reads TGTGCCAGCAGTGAGTCTCGCCAACTAGCGGCTCAAGAGACCCAGTACTTC. The full variable domain, with the rest looked up from reference TRBV2 and TRBJ2-5, is EPEVTQTPSHQVTQMGQEVILRCVPISNHLYFYWYRQILGQKVEFLVSFYNNEISEKSEIFDDQFSVERPDGSNFTLKIRSTKLEDSAMYFCASSESRQLAAQETQYFGPGTRLLVL.

The chain carries TRBV25-1 and TRBJ1-2, with TRBD1 as a possible D gene (6 bases). The CDR3 length is 15 residues. Germline CDR1 MGHDK, CDR2 SYGVNS. The V end lost 2 bases, the J end lost 8 bases, and 18 bases lay between the germline ends. CDR3 region: CASSESRGPIDGYTF. Here the CDR3 DNA reads TGTGCCAGCAGTGAAAGTCGGGGGCCGATCGACGGCTACACCTTC.

This clone showed up just a few times. This rearrangement joins TRBV2 to TRBJ2-4, with TRBD1 matching 10 bases. The CDR3 is made up of 14 amino acids. Germline CDR1 SNHLY, CDR2 FYNNEI. The J segment lost 7 bases and the V segment lost 3 bases, leaving 3 bases of the junction unmatched. The CDR3 loop is CASSDPDRGNIQYF. The DNA of the CDR3 is TGTGCCAGCAGTGACCCGGACAGGGGGAACATTCAGTACTTC.

This clone has more than one count but fewer than ten. In the same sample, other DNA sequences code for this CDR3. CDR3 region: CASSELGPNTGELFF. The CDR3 DNA reads as TGTGCCAGCAGTGAGTTAGGGCCGAACACCGGGGAGCTGTTTTTT. V and J are TRBV2 and TRBJ2-2; no reliable D call. The length of the CDR3 is 15 residues. Germline CDR1 and CDR2: SNHLY and FYNNEI. The ends were cut back, 3 bases at V and 0 bases at J, with 8 bases in the middle.

This clone was observed a few times. J is TRBJ1-1 and V is TRBV7-9, with D tentatively TRBD1 (5 bases). CDR3 length: 15 amino acids. V was pared by 2 bases and J by 4 bases, with 14 bases between. The germline V gene encodes CDR1 SEHNR and CDR2 FQNEAQ (reference sequence). This CDR3 reads CASSLNVGVGTEAFF. Written as DNA, the CDR3 is TGTGCCAGCAGCTTAAATGTAGGGGTGGGCACTGAAGCTTTCTTT.

In its sample, this clone was seen many times. The chain is built from TRBV9 and TRBJ2-1, with D maybe TRBD1 (6 bases). V was clipped by 3 bases and J by 4 bases, with 11 bases between them. Germline V gene sequence: CDR1 SGDLS, CDR2 YYNGEE. This CDR3 has 14 residues. CDR3: CASSAGTSYNEQFF. CDR3 in DNA: TGTGCCAGCAGCGCGGGGACATCGTACAATGAGCAGTTCTTC.

This clone was observed a few times. The gene calls are TRBV7-2 and TRBJ1-5; the D gene is possibly TRBD1 (5 bases). CDR3 size: 15 residues. CDR1 is SGHTA, CDR2 FQGNSA, per germline. Trimming removed 1 base from V and 4 bases from J, with 11 bases in between. The CDR3 loop reads CASSLDGGVNQPQHF. Here the CDR3 DNA reads TGTGCCAGCAGCTTAGATGGAGGGGTGAATCAGCCCCAGCATTTT. The variable domain in full, completed from reference TRBV7-2 and TRBJ1-5, reads GAGVSQSPSNKVTEKGKDVELRCDPISGHTALYWYRQSLGQGLEFLIYFQGNSAPDKSGLPSDRFSAERTGGSVSTLTIQRTQQEDSAVYLCASSLDGGVNQPQHFGDGTRLSIL.

In DNA form, the CDR3 reads TGTGCCTGGAGTGTCCCGGGACAGGGTTGGGGCACTGAAGCTTTCTTT. Translation: CAWSVPGQGWGTEAFF. This chain uses TRBV30 with TRBJ1-1; 9 nucleotides agree with TRBD1. Trimming at V came to 0 bases and at J to 4 bases, leaving 9 bases not matched to a gene. CDR1 is GTSNPN, CDR2 SVGIG, per germline (reference sequence). The CDR3 is 16 amino acids.

This clone was seen a handful of times. The chain carries TRBV2 and TRBJ2-7, with D perhaps matching TRBD1 (5 bases). The CDR3 has 12 amino acids. Germline lookup yields CDR1 SNHLY and CDR2 FYNNEI. Trimming cost V 5 bases and J 6 bases, with 11 bases left between them. DNA for the CDR3: TGTGCCAGCAGTCTTGACAGTGGCGAGCAGTACGTC. Residues: CASSLDSGEQYV.

The rearrangement joins TRBV29-1 to TRBJ2-1; tentatively, D is TRBD2 (6 bases). Trimming took off 4 bases at V and 10 bases at J, with 20 bases between the two ends. CDR3 length: 14 amino acids. Germline V lookup: CDR1 SQVTM, CDR2 ANQGSEA. The CDR3 bases are TGCAGCGTTGGCCGGGACTCCCGCTCCAGCGAGCAGTTCTTC. It is translated as CSVGRDSRSSEQFF.

CDR3 DNA: TGTGCCAGCCCACCCCGGCGACAGGGGTACAGGAGGAACGAAGCTTTCTTT. It is translated as CASPPRRQGYRRNEAFF. The J gene is TRBJ1-1, the V gene TRBV28, with 8 bases matching TRBD1. J lost 8 bases, V lost 8 bases, and 22 bases had no gene match. This CDR3 contains 17 residues. Germline CDR1 reads MDHEN; CDR2 reads SYDVKM. The full variable domain, its missing parts supplied by reference TRBV28 and TRBJ1-1, is DVKVTQSSRYLVKRTGEKVFLECVQDMDHENMFWYRQDPGLGLRLIYFSYDVKMKEKGDIPEGYSVSREKKERFSLILESASTNQTSMYLCASPPRRQGYRRNEAFFGQGTRLTVV.

Only a few counts were recorded for this clone. V gene TRBV4-2 combines with J gene TRBJ2-3; D call uncertain. This CDR3 region has 12 residues. Trimming removed 1 base at V and 6 bases at J, with 5 bases between. CDR1 is LGHNA and CDR2 is YNFKEQ in the germline V gene. In DNA form, the CDR3 reads TGTGCCAGCAGCCAAGTACCGGATACGCAGTATTTT. It specifies CASSQVPDTQYF.

This sequence joins TRBV18 and TRBJ2-7; D gene ambiguous. This CDR3 spans 15 amino acids. Per germline, CDR1 KGHSH and CDR2 LQKENI. V lost 3 bases and J 2 bases, leaving 14 bases between the germline ends. The DNA of the CDR3 is TGTGCCAGCTCACCCCTCATGGGCCAGACCTACGAGCAGTACTTC. It codes for CASSPLMGQTYEQYF.

The V and J genes are TRBV7-9 and TRBJ2-7, with D perhaps matching TRBD1 (6 bases). Looked up from germline, CDR1 is SEHNR and CDR2 is FQNEAQ (reference sequence). V was trimmed by 5 bases and J by 2 bases, leaving 16 bases between them. The CDR3 extends over 15 amino acids. CDR3 nucleotides: TGTGCCAGCAGCCCCCCAGGGGTTGGGGCCTACGAGCAGTACTTC. This codes for CASSPPGVGAYEQYF.

This clone was counted a few times. The gene calls are TRBV11-2 and TRBJ2-1; TRBD2 aligns across 12 bases. Germline-derived CDR1 and CDR2 are SGHAT and FQNNGV. The length of the CDR3 is 18 residues. Trimming at V came to 1 base and at J to 4 bases, leaving 8 bases not matched to a gene. CDR3 coding DNA: TGTGCCAGCAGCTTAGCCACACTAGCGGGGGGCCGATACAATGAGCAGTTCTTC. It specifies CASSLATLAGGRYNEQFF.